These T cell receptor beta chains were read from a single sample in a study of T cells after yellow fever vaccination. From the 5' RACE reads, TCRdb called clonotypes with MiXCR, one entry per CDR3 protein. This table has a few hundred thousand distinct CDR3 sequences, 13% appearing once. This specimen consisted of CD4+ T cells sorted from PBMCs, obtained 45 days after the yellow fever booster vaccination. These receptors were taken from a man in his thirties or forties who received the YFV17D yellow fever vaccine. Both conserved end residues are part of each CDR3. The order of the fields is D gene, clone size, V gene, J gene, CDR3 DNA, CDR3 protein. D genes are given only for firm matches. Part of the rows lack a size; the others show once, few, many or a class for expanded clones.

>NA|NA|TRBV7-9|TRBJ1-5
TGTGCCAGCAGCAGCGGGACACTTAATCAGCCCCAGCATTTT
CASSSGTLNQPQHF
>NA|NA|TRBV20-1|TRBJ2-3
TGCAGTGCTAGTCGTCGGCCCCGCGCAGATACGCAGTATTTT
CSASRRPRADTQYF
>NA|NA|TRBV20-1|TRBJ2-2
TGCAGTGCTAGAAGGGGACAGAACACCGGGGAGCTGTTTTTT
CSARRGQNTGELFF
>TRBD1|few|TRBV20-1|TRBJ1-1
TGCAGTGCAAGGACAGGGAGGGACACTGAAGCTTTCTTT
CSARTGRDTEAFF
>NA|NA|TRBV4-3|TRBJ1-4
TGCGCCAGCAGCCAGGCCGGGTGGGGCGCGTCTAATGAAAAACTGTTTTTT
CASSQAGWGASNEKLFF
>NA|few|TRBV12-3/TRBV12-4|TRBJ1-2
TGTGCCAGCAGCCCGGGGGTTCAAGGTGGCTACACCTTC
CASSPGVQGGYTF
>NA|NA|TRBV5-1|TRBJ2-7
TGCGCCAGCAGCTTGGATAGCGGCGGCCACTACGAGCAGTACTTC
CASSLDSGGHYEQYF
>TRBD1|few|TRBV14|TRBJ1-4
TGTGCCAGCAGCCGAATCCGGGACAGGGAAAATGAAAAACTGTTTTTT
CASSRIRDRENEKLFF
>NA|NA|TRBV5-1|TRBJ2-3
TGCGCCAGCAGCTTGGACAGGGTCGTCACAGATACGCAGTATTTT
CASSLDRVVTDTQYF
>TRBD1|once|TRBV15|TRBJ2-2
TGTGCCACCAGCATATTAGCGACAGGGTCGTACACCGGGGAGCTGTTTTTT
CATSILATGSYTGELFF
>NA|few|TRBV7-9|TRBJ1-3
TGTGCCAGCAGCTTACCCCCCGGGTCAATTGGAAACACCATATATTTT
CASSLPPGSIGNTIYF
>NA|many|TRBV7-8|TRBJ2-2
TGTGCCAGCAGAAGGGATCATTCGAACACCGGGGAGCTGTTTTTT
CASRRDHSNTGELFF
>NA|few|TRBV20-1|TRBJ2-1
TGCAGTGTCACAGAGGGCTGGCTCAATGAGCAGTTCTTC
CSVTEGWLNEQFF
>TRBD1|many|TRBV10-3|TRBJ2-7
TGTGCCATCAGTGTTGGGACAGGGGCCTACGAGCAGTACTTC
CAISVGTGAYEQYF
>NA|few|TRBV10-3|TRBJ2-3
TGTGCCATCAGCGCAGAGCGGATCACAGATACGCAGTATTTT
CAISAERITDTQYF
>TRBD2|NA|TRBV2|TRBJ2-7
TGTGCCAGCAGCGAGACTAGCGGGAGAACAGACGAGCAGTACTTC
CASSETSGRTDEQYF
>TRBD1|NA|TRBV7-2|TRBJ1-1
TGTGCCAGCAGCCTAACAGGGGGGTCAACAGCTTTCTTT
CASSLTGGSTAFF
>NA|few|TRBV12-3/TRBV12-4|TRBJ1-5
TGTGCCAGCAGTTTTCATGGACAGCCCCAGCATTTT
CASSFHGQPQHF
>NA|once|TRBV5-1|TRBJ2-2
TGCGCCAGCAGCGCCACTACCGGCGGGGAGCTGTTTTTT
CASSATTGGELFF
>TRBD2|NA|TRBV5-1|TRBJ2-7
TGCGCCAGCAGCTGGGGGGGACTAGCTACCTACGAGCAGTACTTC
CASSWGGLATYEQYF
>TRBD2|few|TRBV10-3|TRBJ2-1
TGTGCCATCGGTAGGGGGAGCGGGGGGGGTGAGCAGTTCTTC
CAIGRGSGGGEQFF
>NA|few|TRBV7-2|TRBJ2-5
TGTGCCAGCAGCTTAGGGGACGTAAAAACCCAGTACTTC
CASSLGDVKTQYF
>TRBD2|NA|TRBV7-2|TRBJ2-3
TGTGCCAGCAGGAGACTAGCCGTCACAGATACGCAGTATTTT
CASRRLAVTDTQYF
>NA|few|TRBV15|TRBJ2-7
TGTGCCACCAGCGCGCGGACGGTGAGCTCCTACGAGCAGTACTTC
CATSARTVSSYEQYF
>TRBD1|many|TRBV18|TRBJ2-2
TGTGCCAGCTCACCACCAGGACAGGGCTCGATCACCGGGGAGCTGTTTTTT
CASSPPGQGSITGELFF
>NA|few|TRBV3-1|TRBJ2-5
TGTGCCAGCAGCTTACGACAGGCCCTAGGGACCCAGTACTTC
CASSLRQALGTQYF
>TRBD2|NA|TRBV10-3|TRBJ2-7
TGTGCCATCTTACTAGCGGGAGTACAGTACTTC
CAILLAGVQYF
>NA|NA|TRBV29-1|TRBJ2-1
TGCAGCGCTGGGGGAAATGAGCAGTTCTTC
CSAGGNEQFF
>TRBD2|NA|TRBV10-3|TRBJ2-1
TGTGCCATCGGGGGGAGGACTAGCGGGAGCAATGAGCAGTTCTTC
CAIGGRTSGSNEQFF